This passage covers 9 T cell receptor beta chains from one sample sequenced in a study of blood T cell repertoires in COVID-19. Measured with immunoSEQ multiplex PCR; TCRdb has only the in-frame clones, and not every one. The sample contains about 260,000 clones, approximately 86% of which appear only once. The sample taken for sequencing was peripheral blood. The receptors come from a man aged 25 to 40 with active or convalescent COVID-19.

The rearrangement links TRBV3-1 (or the pseudogene TRBV3-2) to TRBJ2-5; TRBD2 aligns across 9 bases. The CDR3 totals 17 residues. Germline V gives CDR1 LGHDT, CDR2 YNNKEL (reference sequence). With V trimmed by 2 bases and J by 3 bases, 10 bases remained unmatched. CDR3 sequence: CASSQSGTSPGKETQYF. Written as DNA, the CDR3 is TGTGCCAGCAGCCAATCTGGGACTAGCCCGGGTAAAGAGACCCAGTACTTC.

The J gene is TRBJ2-7, the V gene TRBV5-5, with D perhaps matching TRBD2 (5 bases). Trimming shortened V by 0 bases and J by 3 bases, and 10 bases separated the two germline ends. In germline, CDR1 is SGHKS, CDR2 YYEKEE (reference sequence). The CDR3 is 14 amino acids. The CDR3 sequence is CASSLVPGDYEQYF. CDR3 in DNA: TGTGCCAGCAGCTTGGTTCCCGGGGACTACGAGCAGTACTTC.

This clone was seen a single time. V is TRBV10-1 and J is TRBJ2-7; D is perhaps TRBD2 (6 bases). CDR3 size: 14 residues. V was clipped by 2 bases and J by 3 bases, with 11 bases between them. From germline, CDR1 is WNHNN and CDR2 SYGVQD (reference sequence). This CDR3 reads CASSEGSGLYEQYF. The CDR3 nucleotides are TGCGCCAGCAGTGAGGGATCGGGACTCTACGAGCAGTACTTC.

The gene calls are TRBV9 and TRBJ2-1, with a weak D call TRBD2 (6 bases). In germline, CDR1 is SGDLS, CDR2 YYNGEE. This CDR3 comprises 13 residues. Trimming removed 0 bases from V and 12 bases from J, with 13 bases in between. For the CDR3, the DNA is TGTGCCAGCAGCGTAGATTCGGCGGGGCGGCAGTTCTTC. Residues: CASSVDSAGRQFF.

This clone was detected a few times. V usage is TRBV5-1 and J usage is TRBJ1-2; 8 bases are shared with TRBD1. The CDR3 loop spans 15 amino acids. J lost 6 bases, V lost 2 bases, and 9 bases had no gene match. The germline CDR1 and CDR2 sequences are SGHRS and YFSETQ. CDR3 bases: TGCGCCAGCAGCTTCCAAACCGGGACAGGACATGGCTACACCTTC. Translation: CASSFQTGTGHGYTF.

In nucleotides, the CDR3 is TGTGCCAGTAGTCCCTGGGACAGTCAGAAAGAGACCCAGTACTTC. Translating gives CASSPWDSQKETQYF. This chain uses TRBV19 with TRBJ2-5; 7 bases match TRBD1. Germline CDR1 is LNHDA and CDR2 is SQIVND (reference sequence). The V and J ends lost 5 bases and 3 bases, in that order; junction bases with no gene match: 9. This CDR3 region has 15 residues.

This chain connects TRBV4-3 to TRBJ1-1; D might be TRBD1 (5 bases). The CDR3 consists of 16 residues. Trimming shortened V by 4 bases and J by 1 base, and 16 bases separated the two germline ends. Germline CDR1 is LGHNA and CDR2 is YSLEER. In DNA, the CDR3 is TGCGCCAGCAGCCCCGACCGTTTCACAGGGAACACTGAAGCTTTCTTT. It yields the protein CASSPDRFTGNTEAFF.

The chain couples TRBV5-4 to TRBJ1-2, with 10 nucleotides matching TRBD1. This CDR3 is built from 13 residues. The germline V gene has CDR1 SGHNT and CDR2 YYREEE (reference sequence). The junction had 3 bases not matched to a gene; V was cut back by 4 bases and J by 6 bases. In nucleotides, the CDR3 is TGTGCCAGCAGCCCGGGACAGGGGAATGGCTACACCTTC. It yields the protein CASSPGQGNGYTF. Variable domain in full (rest from reference TRBV5-4 and TRBJ1-2): ETGVTQSPTHLIKTRGQQVTLRCSSQSGHNTVSWYQQALGQGPQFIFQYYREEENGRGNFPPRFSGLQFPNYSSELNVNALELDDSALYLCASSPGQGNGYTFGSGTRLTVV.

J is TRBJ2-3 and V is TRBV7-2; 9 positions agree with TRBD2. Germline V CDR1 and CDR2: SGHTA, FQGNSA. V lost 1 base to trimming and J lost 5 bases; unmatched junction nucleotides: 13. The CDR3 runs 18 residues. CDR3 DNA: TGTGCCAGCAGCTTAGACTATAGCGGGGGCCCAATTTTAGATACGCAGTATTTT. Translated: CASSLDYSGGPILDTQYF.